The 24 T cell receptor beta chains below come from one sample, sequenced in a study of OX40 agonist ivuxolimab in advanced cancers. Measured with immunoSEQ multiplex PCR; TCRdb has only the in-frame clones, and not every one. The sample lists about 68,000 clones, under 90% occurring once. The sample here was CD4+ or CD8+ T cells sorted from blood, taken in a trial of the OX40 agonist ivuxolimab. The receptor source for this set is an adult with an advanced solid tumor such as melanoma, head and neck, liver or kidney cancer.

The chain recombines TRBV5-6 with TRBJ1-5, with 7 positions matching TRBD1. The CDR3 length is 13 residues. Germline CDR1 and CDR2: SGHDT and YYEEEE. V was clipped by 0 bases and J by 15 bases; unmatched bases: 9. CDR3 bases: TGTGCCAGCAGCTTGGCCGGGCACAGGGGCAGGCATTTT. Its protein is CASSLAGHRGRHF.

This chain joins TRBV2 and TRBJ1-1; D gene ambiguous. V lost 6 bases, J lost 4 bases, and 12 bases lay in between. Germline V gene lookup returns CDR1 SNHLY and CDR2 FYNNEI. CDR3 length: 13 residues. The CDR3 DNA reads as TGTGCCAGCAGCCTAGGGCCTGGCACTGAAGCTTTCTTT. This codes for CASSLGPGTEAFF.

The chain links TRBV27 to TRBJ1-2; D is undetermined. Trimming took 6 bases from V and 1 from J, leaving 6 bases between them. Germline assignment: CDR1 MNHEY and CDR2 SMNVEV (reference sequence). The CDR3 is made up of 12 amino acids. CDR3 in DNA: TGTGCCAGCAGCCAGAATAACTATGGCTACACCTTC. Its protein product is CASSQNNYGYTF.

CDR3 nucleotides: TGTGCCAGCTCTTCCGACATTTACAATGAGCAGTTCTTC. Translating gives CASSSDIYNEQFF. The chain carries TRBV6-6 and TRBJ2-1; D remains unclear. The CDR3 has 13 amino acids. CDR1 MNHNY and CDR2 SVGAGI come from the germline V gene (reference sequence). Trimming pared 8 bases from V and 4 bases from J, leaving 12 bases between.

The CDR3 DNA reads as TGTGCCAGCAGCCGAGGGACAGGGGGGAACTATGGCTACACCTTC. Encoded protein: CASSRGTGGNYGYTF. The J gene is TRBJ1-2, the V gene TRBV7-9, with 11 positions matching TRBD1. This CDR3 is 15 amino acids long. V dropped 5 bases and J dropped 2; count of bases not matched to a gene: 4. Looked up from germline, CDR1 is SEHNR and CDR2 is FQNEAQ (reference sequence).

The V call is TRBV21-1, the J call TRBJ2-1; the listed D gene, TRBD2, was not tested against the DNA. TRBV21-1 is described as a pseudogene. This CDR3 spans 16 amino acids. In DNA form, the CDR3 reads TGTGCCAGCAGCAAAGCTGGCAGGGAGGATGACAATGAGCAGTTCTTC. Protein: CASSKAGREDDNEQFF.

This clone was seen a single time. This chain joins TRBV14 and TRBJ1-4; no firm D call. Germline CDR1 and CDR2: SGHDN and FVKESK. The V end was cut by 3 bases, the J end by 4 bases, with 3 bases between. This CDR3 has 12 residues. CDR3 region: CASSHFNEKLFF. In DNA, the CDR3 is TGTGCCAGCAGCCACTTTAATGAAAAACTGTTTTTT.

This chain links TRBV19 with TRBJ1-5; D gene ambiguous. The CDR3 covers 16 residues. Trimming removed 3 bases from V and 2 bases from J, with 14 bases in between. From germline, CDR1 is LNHDA and CDR2 SQIVND (reference sequence). The CDR3 nucleotides are TGTGCCAGTAGTATTCGACACCAGGAGGGCAATCAGCCCCAGCATTTT. It codes for CASSIRHQEGNQPQHF.

The chain is built from TRBV6-6 and TRBJ2-7; 7 nucleotides align to TRBD1. Germline V gene data show CDR1 as MNHNY and CDR2 as SVGAGI (reference sequence). This CDR3 comprises 13 residues. J was trimmed by 6 bases and V by 6 bases; bases with no gene match: 8. The CDR3 DNA follows: TGTGCCAGCAGCTCCGACAGGGTCTCCGAGCAGTACTTC. This translates into CASSSDRVSEQYF.

The rearrangement uses TRBV28 and TRBJ2-7; a weak D match, TRBD1 (5 bases). CDR3 length: 12 amino acids. In germline, CDR1 is MDHEN, CDR2 SYDVKM. With 6 bases removed from V and 4 bases from J, the gap between germline ends came to 10 bases. CDR3 bases: TGTGCCAGCAGGACAGAACGTTACGAGCAGTACTTC. It translates to CASRTERYEQYF. The full variable domain, in which reference TRBV28 and TRBJ2-7 provide the parts outside the CDR3, is DVKVTQSSRYLVKRTGEKVFLECVQDMDHENMFWYRQDPGLGLRLIYFSYDVKMKEKGDIPEGYSVSREKKERFSLILESASTNQTSMYLCASRTERYEQYFGPGTRLTVT.

The chain uses TRBV28 and TRBJ2-6; the D is unclear. CDR3 length equals 14 residues. The germline CDR1 and CDR2 sequences are MDHEN and SYDVKM. Trimming removed 7 bases from V and 3 bases from J, with 10 bases in between. The CDR3 reads CASTDPGGANVLTF. The CDR3 coding sequence is TGTGCCAGCACTGACCCCGGTGGGGCCAACGTCCTGACTTTC.

The rearrangement uses TRBV11-2 and TRBJ1-1, with TRBD1 as a possible D gene (6 bases). The germline V gene encodes CDR1 SGHAT and CDR2 FQNNGV. Trimming took 6 bases from V and 1 from J, leaving 15 bases between them. This CDR3 has 15 amino acids. In DNA, the CDR3 is TGTGCCAGCAGACCATTCAGGGGCGGGAACACTGAAGCTTTCTTT. As protein: CASRPFRGGNTEAFF.

In its sample, this clone was seen once. The chain carries TRBV28 and TRBJ2-7, with D hard to call. Germline V gene sequence: CDR1 MDHEN, CDR2 SYDVKM. CDR3 size: 16 residues. Trimming stripped 3 bases from V and 0 bases from J, with 15 bases between. The CDR3 nucleotides read TGTGCCAGCAGTTTCTCTATAGCCCTACTCTCCTACGAGCAGTACTTC. This encodes CASSFSIALLSYEQYF.

The chain couples TRBV18 to TRBJ2-7; D unclear. V lost 3 bases to trimming and J lost 0 bases, with 6 bases between them. The CDR3 contains 13 residues. The germline V gene has CDR1 KGHSH and CDR2 LQKENI. The CDR3 here is CASSPEVSYEQYF. As DNA, the CDR3 is TGTGCCAGCTCACCGGAAGTCTCCTACGAGCAGTACTTC.

V gene TRBV18 combines with J gene TRBJ1-1; D might be TRBD1 (6 bases). The germline gives CDR1 KGHSH, CDR2 LQKENI. V was trimmed by 0 bases and J by 7 bases, leaving 9 bases between them. CDR3 length: 13 residues. CDR3 sequence: CASSPPATGEAFF. CDR3 sequence (DNA): TGTGCCAGCTCACCACCCGCGACAGGTGAAGCTTTCTTT.

This chain connects TRBV5-1 to TRBJ1-1, with 7 positions matching TRBD1. After removal of 0 bases from V and 5 bases from J, the junction contained 1 base not matched to a gene. The CDR3 is 13 residues long. Germline CDR1 is SGHRS and CDR2 is YFSETQ. CDR3 nucleotides: TGCGCCAGCAGCTTGGAGGGGGCAACTGAAGCTTTCTTT. It yields the protein CASSLEGATEAFF. Complete variable domain (other parts from reference TRBV5-1 and TRBJ1-1): KAGVTQTPRYLIKTRGQQVTLSCSPISGHRSVSWYQQTPGQGLQFLFEYFSETQRNKGNFPGRFSGRQFSNSRSEMNVSTLELGDSALYLCASSLEGATEAFFGQGTRLTVV.

The gene calls are TRBV13 and TRBJ1-2, with 7 bases lining up with TRBD1. The CDR3 covers 14 residues. V was clipped by 4 bases and J by 8 bases; unmatched bases: 10. Germline-derived CDR1 and CDR2 are PRHDT and FYEKMQ (reference sequence). The CDR3 reads CASSWGEGGGGYTF. The CDR3 DNA reads as TGTGCCAGCAGCTGGGGTGAAGGGGGCGGCGGCTACACCTTC.

The chain combines TRBV18 with TRBJ1-6, with D perhaps matching TRBD1 (5 bases). CDR1 is KGHSH and CDR2 is LQKENI in the germline V gene. The V gene lost 1 base and the J gene lost 0 bases, with 19 bases spanning the gap. CDR3 size: 20 residues. CDR3 residues: CASSPLGGVDPSSYNSPLHF. Written as DNA, the CDR3 is TGTGCCAGCTCACCACTAGGAGGGGTCGATCCGAGCTCCTATAATTCACCCCTCCACTTT.

A single count supports this clone. The V call is TRBV11-2, the J call TRBJ2-5; the match to TRBD2 covers 8 bases. The CDR3 consists of 14 residues. CDR1 SGHAT and CDR2 FQNNGV come from the germline V gene. Trimming cost V 4 bases and J 4 bases; bases outside gene matches: 5. The CDR3 coding sequence is TGTGCCAGCAGCTCGGGGGGGCAGGGAGAGACCCAGTACTTC. Protein sequence: CASSSGGQGETQYF.

The chain links TRBV5-4 to TRBJ1-6; no reliable D call. The length of the CDR3 is 15 residues. Per the germline V gene, CDR1 is SGHNT and CDR2 is YYREEE (reference sequence). V was pared by 2 bases and J by 0 bases, with 6 bases between. CDR3 sequence reads: CASSFESSYNSPLHF. The CDR3 DNA reads TGTGCCAGCAGCTTTGAGAGCTCCTATAATTCACCCCTCCACTTT.

This sequence joins TRBV5-1 and TRBJ2-2; D unclear. The V gene's germline CDR1 is SGHRS and CDR2 YFSETQ. V was shortened by 2 bases and J by 1 base, with 6 bases between the two germline ends. The CDR3 is 14 amino acids. CDR3 in amino acids: CASSFNRNTGELFF. In DNA form, the CDR3 reads TGCGCCAGCAGCTTTAACAGGAACACCGGGGAGCTGTTTTTT.

V is TRBV5-4 and J is TRBJ2-5; D tentatively fits TRBD1 or TRBD2 (6 bases each). Germline V gene data show CDR1 as SGHNT and CDR2 as YYREEE (reference sequence). V dropped 3 bases and J dropped 5 bases, with 11 bases sitting between them. CDR3 length equals 13 residues. CDR3 amino acids: CASSSRGLETQYF. Written as DNA, the CDR3 is TGTGCCAGCAGCTCCCGGGGGCTTGAGACCCAGTACTTC. The full variable domain, in which reference TRBV5-4 and TRBJ2-5 provide the parts outside the CDR3, is ETGVTQSPTHLIKTRGQQVTLRCSSQSGHNTVSWYQQALGQGPQFIFQYYREEENGRGNFPPRFSGLQFPNYSSELNVNALELDDSALYLCASSSRGLETQYFGPGTRLLVL.

The rearrangement joins TRBV7-6 to TRBJ2-3, with no clear D. This CDR3 is built from 12 residues. The germline gives CDR1 SGHVS, CDR2 FNYEAQ. The ends were cut back, 5 bases at V and 4 bases at J, with 7 bases in the middle. The CDR3 region has the DNA TGTGCCAGCAGCCAATGGTCAGATACGCAGTATTTT. Translated: CASSQWSDTQYF.

The chain recombines TRBV15 with TRBJ2-5; D gene ambiguous. Germline CDR1 is LNHNV and CDR2 is YYDKDF (reference sequence). The CDR3 covers 15 residues. V lost 1 base to trimming and J lost 0 bases, with 9 bases between them. CDR3 protein: CATSRGTAYQETQYF. The DNA of the CDR3 is TGTGCCACCAGCAGAGGCACAGCGTACCAAGAGACCCAGTACTTC.